This TCR beta chain was identified in a study of shared clonotypes between healthy human individuals. Study-level information: Plates per donor: three CD4 naive, three CD4 memory, two CD8 naive, one CD8 memory.

Sequencing used immunoSEQ multiplex PCR; TCRdb keeps in-frame clones, though not all of them. The sample consists of 2 million to 2.5 million clones, approximately 95% of them appearing once. In regard to this clone: The antigen is not known.

Trimming removed 0 bases from V and 4 bases from J; junction bases left unmatched: 7. CDR1 is MGHRA, CDR2 YSYEKL, per germline. The CDR3 is made up of 17 amino acids. Study results and limitations: Non-shared clonotypes had lower generation probabilities than those shared by all four donors.

This clonotype originated in a man aged 18 to 35 in good health. Source material: naive CD4+ T cells sorted from blood. The subset is: CD45RA+ positively selected. This chain connects TRBV4-1 to TRBJ2-3; 10 positions match TRBD2. CDR3 residues: CASSQDASGRVADTQYF. The CDR3 nucleotides read TGCGCCAGCAGCCAAGATGCTAGCGGGAGAGTCGCAGATACGCAGTATTTT.